Listed below are T cell receptor beta chains from one sample, sequenced in a study of EBV T-cell therapy then PD-1 blockade in nasopharyngeal carcinoma. No antigen has been identified for these receptors. Clones were sequenced by immunoSEQ multiplex PCR, and TCRdb holds only the in-frame ones, with some missing. Altogether roughly 15,000 clones are present, around four fifths being singletons, with the ten largest covering about 30%. The sequencing used CD8+ T cells from blood, collected at approximately day 99 from a patient whose treatment included autologous EBV-specific T cells and nivolumab. The receptor set was obtained from a middle-aged man with nasopharyngeal carcinoma. The CDR3 runs from the conserved cysteine through the conserved F or W. Each record gives: clone size, D gene, V gene, J gene, CDR3 protein, CDR3 DNA. A D gene is named only where the DNA matches it firmly. The size of a clone is reported for some rows only, either as once, few or many, or as a class for expanded clones.

clone size: .; D gene: TRBD1; V gene: TRBV10-3; J gene: TRBJ2-7; CDR3 protein: CAISKGQGASYDVSGEQYF; CDR3 DNA: TGTGCCATCAGTAAGGGACAGGGCGCATCCTACGACGTATCCGGGGAGCAGTACTTC
clone size: .; D gene: TRBD1; V gene: TRBV9; J gene: TRBJ2-6; CDR3 protein: CASSVLDRPSSGANVLTF; CDR3 DNA: TGTGCCAGCAGCGTATTGGACAGGCCAAGCTCTGGGGCCAACGTCCTGACTTTC
clone size: .; D gene: .; V gene: TRBV4-3; J gene: TRBJ2-3; CDR3 protein: CASSQLASTDTQYF; CDR3 DNA: TGCGCCAGCAGCCAACTCGCTAGCACAGATACGCAGTATTTT
clone size: .; D gene: .; V gene: TRBV30; J gene: TRBJ1-1; CDR3 protein: CAWSVRGAFNEAFF; CDR3 DNA: TGTGCCTGGAGTGTACGGGGGGCCTTTAATGAAGCTTTCTTT
clone size: .; D gene: .; V gene: TRBV3-1/TRBV3-2; J gene: TRBJ1-6; CDR3 protein: CASSQGVMYNSPLHF; CDR3 DNA: TGTGCCAGCAGCCAGGGGGTTATGTATAATTCACCCCTCCACTTT
clone size: .; D gene: .; V gene: TRBV19; J gene: TRBJ1-5; CDR3 protein: CASSSFSNQPQHF; CDR3 DNA: TGTGCCAGTAGCAGCTTCAGCAATCAGCCCCAGCATTTT
clone size: .; D gene: .; V gene: TRBV10-3; J gene: TRBJ1-6; CDR3 protein: CAISEEGTYNSPLHF; CDR3 DNA: TGTGCCATCAGCGAGGAAGGGACCTATAATTCACCCCTCCACTTT
clone size: .; D gene: .; V gene: TRBV13; J gene: TRBJ2-1; CDR3 protein: CASSLGPFTGDSYNEQFF; CDR3 DNA: TGTGCCAGCAGCTTAGGACCCTTCACGGGCGACTCCTACAATGAGCAGTTCTTC
clone size: .; D gene: .; V gene: TRBV27; J gene: TRBJ1-6; CDR3 protein: CASSFSGAYNSPLHF; CDR3 DNA: TGTGCCAGCAGTTTTAGTGGGGCGTATAATTCACCCCTCCACTTT
clone size: .; D gene: TRBD1; V gene: TRBV7-9; J gene: TRBJ1-2; CDR3 protein: CASSLFDFLTGSYF; CDR3 DNA: TGTGCCAGCAGCTTATTTGATTTTCTGACAGGGTCCTACTTC
clone size: .; D gene: .; V gene: TRBV12-3/TRBV12-4; J gene: TRBJ1-1; CDR3 protein: CASSPSGQEAFF; CDR3 DNA: TGTGCCAGCAGCCCCAGCGGACAAGAAGCTTTCTTT
clone size: .; D gene: .; V gene: TRBV14; J gene: TRBJ2-7; CDR3 protein: CASSHPLLSEQYF; CDR3 DNA: TGTGCCAGCAGCCATCCTCTGCTTTCCGAGCAGTACTTC
clone size: .; D gene: .; V gene: TRBV21-1; J gene: TRBJ1-4; CDR3 protein: CASSKRGKGDEKLFF; CDR3 DNA: TGTGCCAGCAGCAAACGGGGTAAGGGGGATGAAAAACTGTTTTTT
clone size: few; D gene: .; V gene: TRBV12-3/TRBV12-4; J gene: TRBJ2-1; CDR3 protein: CASSLGSYNEQFF; CDR3 DNA: TGTGCCAGCAGTTTGGGCAGCTACAATGAGCAGTTCTTC
clone size: .; D gene: .; V gene: TRBV7-6; J gene: TRBJ2-7; CDR3 protein: CASSLVGSLSYEQYF; CDR3 DNA: TGTGCCAGCAGCTTAGTGGGGTCTCTTTCCTACGAGCAGTACTTC
clone size: .; D gene: .; V gene: TRBV9; J gene: TRBJ2-5; CDR3 protein: CASSAGTAGKETQYF; CDR3 DNA: TGTGCCAGCAGCGCCGGGACGGCTGGGAAAGAGACCCAGTACTTC
clone size: .; D gene: .; V gene: TRBV7-9; J gene: TRBJ2-5; CDR3 protein: CASSLIKVETQYF; CDR3 DNA: TGTGCCAGCAGCCTTATTAAGGTCGAGACCCAGTACTTC
clone size: once; D gene: .; V gene: TRBV27; J gene: TRBJ1-6; CDR3 protein: CATLDLRIAYNSPLHF; CDR3 DNA: TGTGCCACCCTGGACCTCAGAATCGCTTATAATTCACCCCTCCACTTT
clone size: .; D gene: .; V gene: TRBV6-5; J gene: TRBJ2-5; CDR3 protein: CASSYPGETQYF; CDR3 DNA: TGTGCCAGCAGTTACCCCGGGGAGACCCAGTACTTC
clone size: .; D gene: .; V gene: TRBV29-1; J gene: TRBJ2-6; CDR3 protein: CSVEGHTTFGGANVLTF; CDR3 DNA: TGCAGCGTTGAGGGACATACCACGTTTGGTGGGGCCAACGTCCTGACTTTC
clone size: .; D gene: .; V gene: TRBV4-3; J gene: TRBJ1-1; CDR3 protein: CASSQGGTAAEAFF; CDR3 DNA: TGCGCCAGCAGCCAGGGAGGGACGGCCGCCGAAGCTTTCTTT
clone size: .; D gene: .; V gene: TRBV2; J gene: TRBJ2-5; CDR3 protein: CASSDPGETQYF; CDR3 DNA: TGTGCCAGCAGTGATCCCGGGGAGACCCAGTACTTC
clone size: .; D gene: TRBD1; V gene: TRBV5-4; J gene: TRBJ2-7; CDR3 protein: CASSFPGQGYEQYF; CDR3 DNA: TGTGCCAGCAGCTTCCCGGGACAGGGTTACGAGCAGTACTTC